This T cell receptor (beta chain) was recovered during a study of blood T cells in healthy people across ages. Study-wide results and caveats: Both naive CD4+ cell counts and diversity were greater in long-lived donors than in aged donors.

Germline V gives CDR1 MNHNS, CDR2 SASEGT. The CDR3 extends over 14 amino acids. V gave up 4 bases and J gave up 7 bases, with 16 bases separating them. Sample-barcoded 5' priming and a J-beta primer mix drove a second PCR of about 6 to 12 cycles. Each CDR3 protein is one row after TCRdb ran MiXCR on the 5' RACE reads. Counted here are around 1.5 million distinct CDR3 sequences, 42% occurring once; the ten biggest clones make up 7.9%. In its sample, this clonotype was seen a few times. Its specificity is unknown. The sequencing input was blood. The TCR was taken from a woman aged 18 to 35 in good health. The genes are TRBV6-1 and TRBJ1-2, with no clear D. CDR3: CASSVGVGVRGYTF. The CDR3, as DNA: TGTGCCAGCAGTGTGGGAGTTGGGGTCCGTGGCTACACCTTC.